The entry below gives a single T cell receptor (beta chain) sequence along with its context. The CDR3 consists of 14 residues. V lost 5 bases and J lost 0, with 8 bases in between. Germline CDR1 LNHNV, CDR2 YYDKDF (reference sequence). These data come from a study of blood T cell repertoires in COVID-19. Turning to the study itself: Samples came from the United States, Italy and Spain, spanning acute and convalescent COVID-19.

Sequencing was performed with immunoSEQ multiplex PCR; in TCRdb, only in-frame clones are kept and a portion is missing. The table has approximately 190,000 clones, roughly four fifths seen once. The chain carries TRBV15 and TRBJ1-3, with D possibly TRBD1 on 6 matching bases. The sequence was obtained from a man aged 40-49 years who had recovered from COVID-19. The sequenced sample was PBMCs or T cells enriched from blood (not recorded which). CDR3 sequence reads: CATSPGHSGNTIYF. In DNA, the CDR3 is TGTGCCACCAGCCCGGGACACTCTGGAAACACCATATATTTT. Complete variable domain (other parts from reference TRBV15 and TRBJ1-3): DAMVIQNPRYQVTQFGKPVTLSCSQTLNHNVMYWYQQKSSQAPKLLFHYYDKDFNNEADTPDNFQSRRPNTSFCFLDIRSPGLGDTAMYLCATSPGHSGNTIYFGEGSWLTVV.